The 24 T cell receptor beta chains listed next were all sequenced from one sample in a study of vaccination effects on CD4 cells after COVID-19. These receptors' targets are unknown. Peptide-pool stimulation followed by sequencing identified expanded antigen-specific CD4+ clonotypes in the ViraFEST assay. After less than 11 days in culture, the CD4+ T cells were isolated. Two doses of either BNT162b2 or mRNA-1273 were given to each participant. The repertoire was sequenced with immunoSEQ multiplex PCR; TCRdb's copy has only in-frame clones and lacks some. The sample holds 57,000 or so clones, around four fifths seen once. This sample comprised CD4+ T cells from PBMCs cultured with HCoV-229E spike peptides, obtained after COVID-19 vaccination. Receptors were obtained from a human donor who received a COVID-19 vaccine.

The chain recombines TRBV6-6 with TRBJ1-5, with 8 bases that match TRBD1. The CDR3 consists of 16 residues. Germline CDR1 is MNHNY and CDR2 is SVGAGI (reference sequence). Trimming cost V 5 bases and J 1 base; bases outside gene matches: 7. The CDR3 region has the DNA TGTGCCAGCAGTCGACCCGGACAGGGAAGCAATCAGCCCCAGCATTTT. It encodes CASSRPGQGSNQPQHF.

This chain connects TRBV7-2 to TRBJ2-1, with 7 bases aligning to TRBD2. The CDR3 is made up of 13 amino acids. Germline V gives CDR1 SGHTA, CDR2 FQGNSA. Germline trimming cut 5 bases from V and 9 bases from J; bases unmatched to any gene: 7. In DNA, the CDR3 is TGTGCCAGCAGCCAAAGACTAGCAGGTGAGCAGTTCTTC. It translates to CASSQRLAGEQFF.

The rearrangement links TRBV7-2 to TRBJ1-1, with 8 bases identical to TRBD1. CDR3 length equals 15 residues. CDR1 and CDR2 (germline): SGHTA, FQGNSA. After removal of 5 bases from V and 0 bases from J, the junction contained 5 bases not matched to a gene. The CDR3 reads CASSAYRGMNTEAFF. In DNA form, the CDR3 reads TGTGCCAGCAGCGCATACAGGGGGATGAACACTGAAGCTTTCTTT.

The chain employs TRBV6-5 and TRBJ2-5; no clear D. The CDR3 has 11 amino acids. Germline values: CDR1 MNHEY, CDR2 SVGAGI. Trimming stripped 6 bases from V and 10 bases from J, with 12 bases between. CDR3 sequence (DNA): TGTGCCAGCAGGGGCCAATCGGTCCAGTACTTC. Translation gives CASRGQSVQYF.

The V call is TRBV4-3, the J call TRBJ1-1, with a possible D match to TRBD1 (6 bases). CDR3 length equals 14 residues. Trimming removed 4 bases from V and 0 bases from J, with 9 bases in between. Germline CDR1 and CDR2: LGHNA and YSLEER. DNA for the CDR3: TGCGCCAGCAGCCCGGGACACTTGAACACTGAAGCTTTCTTT. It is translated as CASSPGHLNTEAFF.

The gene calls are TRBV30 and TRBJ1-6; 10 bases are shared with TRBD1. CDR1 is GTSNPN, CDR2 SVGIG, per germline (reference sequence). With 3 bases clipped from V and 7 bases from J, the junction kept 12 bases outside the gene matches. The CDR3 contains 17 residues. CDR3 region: CAWRDRDRGTGNSPLHF. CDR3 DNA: TGTGCCTGGAGGGACCGGGACAGGGGCACGGGAAATTCACCCCTCCACTTT. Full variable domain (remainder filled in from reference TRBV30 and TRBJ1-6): SQTIHQWPATLVQPVGSPLSLECTVEGTSNPNLYWYRQAAGRGLQLLFYSVGIGQISSEVPQNLSASRPQDRQFILSSKKLLLSDSGFYLCAWRDRDRGTGNSPLHFGNGTRLTVT.

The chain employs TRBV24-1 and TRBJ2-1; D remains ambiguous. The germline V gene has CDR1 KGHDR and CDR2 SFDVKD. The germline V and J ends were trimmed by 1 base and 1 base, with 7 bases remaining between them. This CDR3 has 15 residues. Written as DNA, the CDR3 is TGTGCCACCAGTGATTTTACGGATTCCTACAATGAGCAGTTCTTC. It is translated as CATSDFTDSYNEQFF.

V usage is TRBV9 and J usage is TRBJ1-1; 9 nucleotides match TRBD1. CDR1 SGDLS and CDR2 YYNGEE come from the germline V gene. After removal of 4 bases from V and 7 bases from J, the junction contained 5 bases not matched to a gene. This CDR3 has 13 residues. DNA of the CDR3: TGTGCCAGCAGCTTACAGGGGGCAGGTGAAGCTTTCTTT. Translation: CASSLQGAGEAFF. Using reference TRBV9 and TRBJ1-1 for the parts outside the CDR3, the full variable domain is DSGVTQTPKHLITATGQRVTLRCSPRSGDLSVYWYQQSLDQGLQFLIQYYNGEERAKGNILERFSAQQFPDLHSELNLSSLELGDSALYFCASSLQGAGEAFFGQGTRLTVV.

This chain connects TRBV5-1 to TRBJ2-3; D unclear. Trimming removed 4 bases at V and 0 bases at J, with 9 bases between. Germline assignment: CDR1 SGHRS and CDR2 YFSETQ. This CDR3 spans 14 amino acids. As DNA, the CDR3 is TGCGCCAGCAGCAGCAGCCTAAGCACAGATACGCAGTATTTT. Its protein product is CASSSSLSTDTQYF.

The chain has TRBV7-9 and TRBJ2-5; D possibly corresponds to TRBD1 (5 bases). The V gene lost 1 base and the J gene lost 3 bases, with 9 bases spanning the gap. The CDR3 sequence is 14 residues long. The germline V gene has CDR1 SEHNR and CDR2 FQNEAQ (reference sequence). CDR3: CASSLVPREETQYF. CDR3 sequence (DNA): TGTGCCAGCAGCTTAGTTCCCAGGGAAGAGACCCAGTACTTC. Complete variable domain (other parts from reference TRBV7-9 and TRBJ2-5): DTGVSQNPRHKITKRGQNVTFRCDPISEHNRLYWYRQTLGQGPEFLTYFQNEAQLEKSRLLSDRFSAERPKGSFSTLEIQRTEQGDSAMYLCASSLVPREETQYFGPGTRLLVL.

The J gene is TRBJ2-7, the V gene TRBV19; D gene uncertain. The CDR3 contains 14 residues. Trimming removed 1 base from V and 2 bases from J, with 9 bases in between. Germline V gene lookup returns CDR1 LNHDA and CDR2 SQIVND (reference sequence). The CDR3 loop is CASSIVRCPYEQYV. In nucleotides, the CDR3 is TGTGCCAGTAGTATAGTTAGGTGCCCCTACGAGCAGTACGTC.

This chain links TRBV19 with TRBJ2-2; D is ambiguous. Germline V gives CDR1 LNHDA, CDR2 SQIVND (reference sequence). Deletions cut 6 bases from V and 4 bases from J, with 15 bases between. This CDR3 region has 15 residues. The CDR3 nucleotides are TGTGCCAGTAGGACCCTCCTGGTGAGCACCGGGGAGCTGTTTTTT. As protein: CASRTLLVSTGELFF.

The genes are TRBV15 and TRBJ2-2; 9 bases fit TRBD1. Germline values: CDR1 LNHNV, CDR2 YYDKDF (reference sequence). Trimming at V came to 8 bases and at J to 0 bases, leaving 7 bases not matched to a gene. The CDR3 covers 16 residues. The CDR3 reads CATGTGSAANTGELFF. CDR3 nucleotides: TGTGCCACCGGGACAGGGTCTGCCGCGAACACCGGGGAGCTGTTTTTT.

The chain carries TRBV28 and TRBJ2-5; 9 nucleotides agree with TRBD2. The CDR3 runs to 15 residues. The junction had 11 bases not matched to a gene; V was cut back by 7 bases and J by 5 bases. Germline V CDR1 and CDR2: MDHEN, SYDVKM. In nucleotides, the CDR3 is TGTGCCAGCACCGAGGCGGGGGGGCCCCGGGAGACCCAGTACTTC. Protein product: CASTEAGGPRETQYF.

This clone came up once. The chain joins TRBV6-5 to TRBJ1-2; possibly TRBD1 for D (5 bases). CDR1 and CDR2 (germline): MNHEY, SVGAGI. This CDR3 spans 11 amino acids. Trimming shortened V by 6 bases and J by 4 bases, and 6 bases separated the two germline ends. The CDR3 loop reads CASSGGYGYTF. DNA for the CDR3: TGTGCCAGCAGCGGGGGCTATGGCTACACCTTC.

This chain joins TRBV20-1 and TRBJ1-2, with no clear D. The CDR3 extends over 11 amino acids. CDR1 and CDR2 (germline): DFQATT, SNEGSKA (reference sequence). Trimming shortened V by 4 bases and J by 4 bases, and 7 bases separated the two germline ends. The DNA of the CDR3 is TGCAGTGCTAAAGGGTCCTATGGCTACACCTTC. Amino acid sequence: CSAKGSYGYTF.

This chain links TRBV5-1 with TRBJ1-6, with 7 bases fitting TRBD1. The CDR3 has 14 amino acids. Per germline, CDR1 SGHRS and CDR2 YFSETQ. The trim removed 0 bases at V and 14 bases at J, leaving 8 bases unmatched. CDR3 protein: CASSLGTGQGSLHF. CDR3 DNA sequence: TGCGCCAGCAGCTTGGGGACAGGTCAGGGATCCCTCCACTTT.

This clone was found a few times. The CDR3 is CASSYSNTGEQYV. CDR3 coding DNA: TGTGCCAGCAGTTACTCTAACACGGGTGAGCAGTACGTC. The V and J genes are TRBV6-6 and TRBJ2-7, with no clear D. The CDR3 is made up of 13 amino acids. The ends were cut back, 0 bases at V and 7 bases at J, with 10 bases in the middle. Looked up from germline, CDR1 is MNHNY and CDR2 is SVGAGI (reference sequence).

The chain's CDR3 is CASSADRIPNTEAFF. The CDR3 DNA follows: TGCGCCAGCAGCGCGGACAGGATACCGAACACTGAAGCTTTCTTT. The chain employs TRBV5-1 and TRBJ1-1; 7 bases are shared with TRBD1. This CDR3 region has 15 residues. The junction had 7 bases not matched to a gene; V was cut back by 4 bases and J by 1 base. Germline values: CDR1 SGHRS, CDR2 YFSETQ.

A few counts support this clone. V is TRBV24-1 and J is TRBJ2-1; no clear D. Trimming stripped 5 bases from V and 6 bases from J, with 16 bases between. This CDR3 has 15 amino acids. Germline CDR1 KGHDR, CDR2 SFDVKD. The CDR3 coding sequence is TGTGCCACCAGTGTCCCCCTCGACGGTTCCAATGAGCAGTTCTTC. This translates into CATSVPLDGSNEQFF.

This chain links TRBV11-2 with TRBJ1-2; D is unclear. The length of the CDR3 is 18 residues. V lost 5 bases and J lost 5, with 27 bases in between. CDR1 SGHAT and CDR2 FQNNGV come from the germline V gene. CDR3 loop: CASSPILSGLPVPYGYTF. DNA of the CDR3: TGTGCCAGCAGCCCCATTTTGAGCGGCCTTCCTGTTCCTTATGGCTACACCTTC.

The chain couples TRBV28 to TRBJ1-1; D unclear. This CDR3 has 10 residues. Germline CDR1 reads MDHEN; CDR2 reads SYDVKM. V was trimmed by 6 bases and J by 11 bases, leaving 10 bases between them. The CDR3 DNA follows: TGTGCCAGCAGCTCCGGCGGGGCTTTCTTT. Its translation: CASSSGGAFF.

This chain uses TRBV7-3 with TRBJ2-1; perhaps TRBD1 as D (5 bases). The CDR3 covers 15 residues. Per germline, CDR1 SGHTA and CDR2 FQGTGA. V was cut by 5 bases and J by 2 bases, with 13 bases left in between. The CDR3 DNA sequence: TGTGCCAGCAGCACACCAGGGTCTACCTACAATGAGCAGTTCTTC. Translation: CASSTPGSTYNEQFF.

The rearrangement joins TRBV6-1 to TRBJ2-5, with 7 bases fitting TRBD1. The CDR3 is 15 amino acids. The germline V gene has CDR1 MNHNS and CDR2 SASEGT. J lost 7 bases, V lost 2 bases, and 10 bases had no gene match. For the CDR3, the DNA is TGTGCCAGCAGTGAAATGGACAGGACCCAGGGGACCCAGTACTTC. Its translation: CASSEMDRTQGTQYF.